The clone carrying this T cell receptor beta chain was picked up a small number of times. V lost 3 bases, J lost 1 base, and 13 bases lay in between. CDR1 LNHDA and CDR2 SQIVND come from the germline V gene (reference sequence). The CDR3 totals 16 residues. This entry belongs to a study of blood T cell repertoires in COVID-19. Enrollees, about 18 to 90 years old, lived in some 24 US areas. Libraries were prepared by immunoSEQ multiplex PCR; TCRdb keeps only in-frame clonotypes and omits some of them. Of 110,000 to 150,000 clones in the sample, around 81% were seen once. Sequencing was carried out using PBMCs or T cells enriched from blood (not recorded which). The TCR was taken from a middle-aged woman who had recovered from COVID-19. V and J are TRBV19 and TRBJ2-1; TRBD1 is a possible D gene (7 bases). CDR3 nucleotides: TGTGCCAGTAGTATCTCCCAGGGGGGATCCTACAATGAGCAGTTCTTC. This encodes CASSISQGGSYNEQFF.